This T cell receptor (beta chain) came from a study of cytomegalovirus exposure and HLA in healthy donors. General study findings and limits: With further analysis later on, most CMV-associated TCR beta chains appeared HLA-restricted. An analysis done earlier found most TCR beta V segments productive about 90% or about 30% of the time. According to the study, roughly 160 TCR beta chains were cytomegalovirus-associated. A classifier reportedly called cytomegalovirus status with high sensitivity and specificity.

Both 60 Vbeta primers and 13 Jbeta primers went into the PCR. The repertoire was sequenced with immunoSEQ multiplex PCR; TCRdb's copy has only in-frame clones and lacks some. Of 65,000 to 80,000 clones listed, roughly three quarters are singletons. Note on this clone: Its antigen is currently unknown.

V shed 2 bases, J shed 2 bases, and the junction held 6 bases outside the gene matches. Per germline, CDR1 SNHLY and CDR2 FYNNEI. There are 16 residues in the CDR3. The gene calls are TRBV2 and TRBJ2-3, with TRBD2 identical over 8 bases. The clonotype was recovered from a woman in her forties in good health and CMV-seropositive. Sequencing was performed on PBMCs. Here the CDR3 DNA reads TGTGCCAGCAGTGAACTCGGCGGGGGGAACACAGATACGCAGTATTTT. Its protein product is CASSELGGGNTDTQYF.